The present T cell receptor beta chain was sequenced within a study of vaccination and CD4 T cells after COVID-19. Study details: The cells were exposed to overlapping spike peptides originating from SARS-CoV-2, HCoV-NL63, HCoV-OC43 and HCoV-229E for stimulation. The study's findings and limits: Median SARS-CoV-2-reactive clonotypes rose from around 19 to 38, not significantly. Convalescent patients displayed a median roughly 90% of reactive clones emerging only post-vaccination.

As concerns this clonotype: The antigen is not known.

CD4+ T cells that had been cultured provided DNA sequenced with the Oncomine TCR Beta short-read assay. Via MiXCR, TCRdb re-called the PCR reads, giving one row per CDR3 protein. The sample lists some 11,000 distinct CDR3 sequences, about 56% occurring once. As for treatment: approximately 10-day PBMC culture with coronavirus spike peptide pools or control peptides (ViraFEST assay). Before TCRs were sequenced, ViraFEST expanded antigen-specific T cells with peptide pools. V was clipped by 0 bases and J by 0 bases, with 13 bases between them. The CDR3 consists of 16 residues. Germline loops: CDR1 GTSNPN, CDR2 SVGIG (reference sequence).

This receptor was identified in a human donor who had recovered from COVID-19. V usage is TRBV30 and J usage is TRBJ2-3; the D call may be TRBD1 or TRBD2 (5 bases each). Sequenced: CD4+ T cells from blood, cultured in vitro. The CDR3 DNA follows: TGTGCCTGGAGTGTAACCAGGGACGGGAGCACAGATACGCAGTATTTT. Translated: CAWSVTRDGSTDTQYF. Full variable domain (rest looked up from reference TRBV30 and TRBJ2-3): SQTIHQWPATLVQPVGSPLSLECTVEGTSNPNLYWYRQAAGRGLQLLFYSVGIGQISSEVPQNLSASRPQDRQFILSSKKLLLSDSGFYLCAWSVTRDGSTDTQYFGPGTRLTVL.